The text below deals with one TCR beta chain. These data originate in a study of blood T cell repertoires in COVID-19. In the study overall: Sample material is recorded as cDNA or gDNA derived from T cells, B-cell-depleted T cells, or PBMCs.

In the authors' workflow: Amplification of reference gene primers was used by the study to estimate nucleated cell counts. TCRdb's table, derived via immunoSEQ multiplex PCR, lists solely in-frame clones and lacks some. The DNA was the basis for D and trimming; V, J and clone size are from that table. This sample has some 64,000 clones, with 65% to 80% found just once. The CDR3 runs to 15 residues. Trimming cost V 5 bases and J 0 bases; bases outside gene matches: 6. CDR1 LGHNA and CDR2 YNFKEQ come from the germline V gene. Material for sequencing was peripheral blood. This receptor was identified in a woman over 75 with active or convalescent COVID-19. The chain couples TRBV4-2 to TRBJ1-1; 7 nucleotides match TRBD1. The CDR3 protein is CASSEGQVMNTEAFF. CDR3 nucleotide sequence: TGTGCCAGCAGCGAAGGACAGGTTATGAACACTGAAGCTTTCTTT.